Shown below are 15 T cell receptor beta chains from a single sample sequenced in a study of CD8 T cell repertoires and HIV-1 epitope variants (dated by TCRdb to 2018 to 2020). Library prep was done by the immunoSEQ multiplex PCR assay. Drawn from immuneACCESS, this table holds only the in-frame rearrangements with V and J called that TCRdb kept. Clones are partly lost; checked studies trace under half to an unresolved V gene and leave the rest unexplained. The sample table contains around 2,800 clones; only one count was recorded for 60% to 80% of them. In total, the top ten clones hold 35% to 50% of the sample. What these receptors recognize is not known. The sequencing sample was made of cultured CD8+ T cells derived from PBMCs. The receptors shown here come from a male donor with HIV.

This clone came up a few times. The chain recombines TRBV28 with TRBJ1-5; 9 bases line up with TRBD1. The CDR3 sequence is 14 residues long. V lost 5 bases, J lost 4 bases, and 3 bases stayed unmatched. Germline lookup yields CDR1 MDHEN and CDR2 SYDVKM. In DNA form, the CDR3 reads TGTGCCAGCAGTGAGGGGACAGGGAATCAGCCCCAGCATTTT. Translated, it gives CASSEGTGNQPQHF.

The V gene is TRBV6-5, the J gene TRBJ2-1, with D hard to call. Trimming removed 2 bases at V and 0 bases at J, with 5 bases between. The CDR3 extends over 14 amino acids. CDR1 MNHEY and CDR2 SVGAGI come from the germline V gene. The CDR3 region has the DNA TGTGCCAGCAGTTACGAGAGCTCCTACAATGAGCAGTTCTTC. This gives the protein CASSYESSYNEQFF.

J is TRBJ2-1 and V is TRBV2; 7 positions agree with TRBD1. Germline V gives CDR1 SNHLY, CDR2 FYNNEI. The CDR3 length is 16 residues. The V and J ends lost 3 bases and 1 base, in that order; junction bases with no gene match: 6. The CDR3 loop reads CASSDPTGRSYNEQFF. As DNA, the CDR3 is TGTGCCAGCAGTGACCCGACAGGGAGATCCTACAATGAGCAGTTCTTC. Variable domain in full (rest from reference TRBV2 and TRBJ2-1): EPEVTQTPSHQVTQMGQEVILRCVPISNHLYFYWYRQILGQKVEFLVSFYNNEISEKSEIFDDQFSVERPDGSNFTLKIRSTKLEDSAMYFCASSDPTGRSYNEQFFGPGTRLTVL.

The V and J genes are TRBV5-6 and TRBJ1-6, with 8 bases fitting TRBD1. The CDR3 consists of 14 residues. Germline V lookup: CDR1 SGHDT, CDR2 YYEEEE. The V and J ends lost 5 bases and 10 bases, in that order; junction bases with no gene match: 8. CDR3 loop: CASSPPQGGSPLHF. CDR3 sequence (DNA): TGTGCCAGCAGTCCCCCACAGGGGGGGTCACCCCTCCACTTT. Filled out from reference TRBV5-6 and TRBJ1-6, the complete variable domain reads DAGVTQSPTHLIKTRGQQVTLRCSPKSGHDTVSWYQQALGQGPQFIFQYYEEEERQRGNFPDRFSGHQFPNYSSELNVNALLLGDSALYLCASSPPQGGSPLHFGNGTRLTVT.

The rearrangement links TRBV11-2 to TRBJ2-5, with 9 bases identical to TRBD1. The trim removed 3 bases at V and 2 bases at J, leaving 4 bases unmatched. Germline V gene data show CDR1 as SGHAT and CDR2 as FQNNGV. The CDR3 has 15 residues. The CDR3 DNA reads TGTGCCAGCAGCTTCTCGGGACAGGGACAAGAGACCCAGTACTTC. It translates to CASSFSGQGQETQYF.

This clone appeared a few times. The chain recombines TRBV4-1 with TRBJ1-1; D may be TRBD1 (6 bases). The germline V gene encodes CDR1 MGHRA and CDR2 YSYEKL. CDR3 length: 12 amino acids. The V gene lost 1 base and the J gene lost 8 bases, with 8 bases spanning the gap. CDR3 loop: CASSQGTAEAFF. The CDR3 coding sequence is TGCGCCAGCAGCCAAGGGACAGCCGAAGCTTTCTTT.

This clone is hyperexpanded by share. The rearrangement uses TRBV27 and TRBJ2-7, with D uncertain. Germline CDR1 is MNHEY and CDR2 is SMNVEV (reference sequence). The length of the CDR3 is 14 residues. V was cut by 4 bases and J by 2 bases, with 12 bases left in between. Here the CDR3 reads CASSSDVSAYEQYF. In nucleotides, the CDR3 is TGTGCCAGCAGTTCAGATGTCTCGGCCTACGAGCAGTACTTC.

The gene calls are TRBV27 and TRBJ2-1; possibly TRBD2 for D (5 bases). Trimming took 3 bases from V and 8 from J, leaving 23 bases between them. Germline values: CDR1 MNHEY, CDR2 SMNVEV (reference sequence). The CDR3 totals 17 residues. CDR3 nucleotides: TGTGCCAGCAGTTTGAATACCGTGCTAGCTCGAGCCGATGAGCAGTTCTTC. Its translation: CASSLNTVLARADEQFF.

V gene TRBV25-1 combines with J gene TRBJ2-5; 12 nucleotides align to TRBD1. This CDR3 contains 15 residues. The junction had 3 bases not matched to a gene; V was cut back by 2 bases and J by 5 bases. CDR1 and CDR2 (germline): MGHDK, SYGVNS. CDR3 coding DNA: TGTGCCAGCAGTGAAGGGACAGGGGGCGGGGAGACCCAGTACTTC. Its translation is CASSEGTGGGETQYF.

The chain uses TRBV7-8 and TRBJ2-4; TRBD2 is a possible D gene (6 bases). The CDR3 has 17 residues. Germline V gene sequence: CDR1 SGHVS, CDR2 FQNEAQ. Trimming removed 1 base at V and 3 bases at J, with 16 bases between. The CDR3 DNA is TGTGCCAGCAGCTTAGTCCGGGCGGGACTGGGCAAAAACATTCAGTACTTC. It codes for CASSLVRAGLGKNIQYF.

The CDR3, as DNA: TGTGCCAGCAGCTCAGGACAGCCTGGTCCTCCTGGGGAACAGTTCTTC. Its translation is CASSSGQPGPPGEQFF. J is TRBJ2-1 and V is TRBV7-2, with D perhaps matching TRBD1 (6 bases). V was clipped by 4 bases and J by 13 bases, with 26 bases between them. Looked up from germline, CDR1 is SGHTA and CDR2 is FQGNSA. The CDR3 spans 16 residues.

The V call is TRBV30, the J call TRBJ1-2; the D gene is possibly TRBD1 (6 bases). Germline V CDR1 and CDR2: GTSNPN, SVGIG (reference sequence). The CDR3 contains 14 residues. V gave up 0 bases and J gave up 2 bases, with 10 bases separating them. CDR3 region: CAWSVWTVNYGYTF. The CDR3 DNA reads as TGTGCCTGGAGTGTCTGGACAGTGAACTATGGCTACACCTTC.

The chain is built from TRBV6-4 and TRBJ2-3; tentatively, D is TRBD1 (6 bases). V was trimmed by 3 bases and J by 8 bases, leaving 15 bases between them. This CDR3 is built from 14 residues. Germline-derived CDR1 and CDR2 are MRHNA and SNTAGT. CDR3 in DNA: TGTGCCAGCAGTGAAGACATAGGGGGTGCTACGCAGTATTTT. Translation: CASSEDIGGATQYF.

The CDR3 is CASSKDEGVCYNEQFF. The CDR3 DNA follows: TGTGCCAGCAGCAAAGACGAGGGCGTTTGCTACAATGAGCAGTTCTTC. J is TRBJ2-1 and V is TRBV21-1; TRBD2 reflects the table's D call only, with no check against the DNA. TRBV21-1 is deemed a pseudogene. The CDR3 is 16 residues long.

J is TRBJ1-5 and V is TRBV12-2; the table's TRBD1 call for D was not verified on the DNA. TRBV12-2 is an annotated pseudogene. The CDR3 is 16 residues long. This CDR3 reads CASRFKDRGGNQPQHF. The CDR3 region has the DNA TGTGCAAGTCGCTTTAAGGACAGGGGGGGCAATCAGCCCCAGCATTTT.